A selection of T cell receptor beta chains follows, all from one sample in a study of blood T cell repertoires in COVID-19. Clones were sequenced by immunoSEQ multiplex PCR, and TCRdb holds only the in-frame ones, with some missing. The profile covers more than 50,000 clones, with nearly 90% appearing a single time and around 5% taken by the ten largest. Material: peripheral blood. The receptors originated from a man aged 60-69 years with active COVID-19. Both conserved end residues are part of each CDR3. The order of the fields is D gene, V gene, J gene, clone size, CDR3 protein, CDR3 DNA. D genes are given only for firm matches. Rows may omit the clone size; those that give it use once, few, many or a size class.

D gene: TRBD2
V gene: TRBV14
J gene: TRBJ2-7
clone size: NA
CDR3 protein: CASSQEAGYSYEQYF
CDR3 DNA: TGTGCCAGCAGCCAAGAAGCGGGGTACTCCTACGAGCAGTACTTC

D gene: NA
V gene: TRBV7-7
J gene: TRBJ2-1
clone size: NA
CDR3 protein: CASSPLGSSYNEQFF
CDR3 DNA: TGTGCCAGCAGCCCGTTGGGGAGCTCCTACAATGAGCAGTTCTTC

D gene: TRBD1
V gene: TRBV19
J gene: TRBJ2-7
clone size: NA
CDR3 protein: CASRGQGPREQYF
CDR3 DNA: TGTGCCAGTCGAGGACAGGGCCCTCGGGAGCAGTACTTC

D gene: TRBD1
V gene: TRBV5-5
J gene: TRBJ2-7
clone size: NA
CDR3 protein: CASSLADRGRNEQYF
CDR3 DNA: TGTGCCAGCAGCTTGGCGGACAGGGGAAGGAACGAGCAGTACTTC

D gene: TRBD2
V gene: TRBV9
J gene: TRBJ2-3
clone size: NA
CDR3 protein: CASSARGGSPDTQYF
CDR3 DNA: TGTGCCAGCAGCGCCCGTGGCGGGAGCCCCGATACGCAGTATTTT

D gene: TRBD1
V gene: TRBV27
J gene: TRBJ2-3
clone size: NA
CDR3 protein: CASSLSPDRAMDTQYF
CDR3 DNA: TGTGCCAGCAGTTTATCCCCGGACAGGGCTATGGATACGCAGTATTTT

D gene: NA
V gene: TRBV5-1
J gene: TRBJ2-7
clone size: NA
CDR3 protein: CASSLGGYYEQYF
CDR3 DNA: TGCGCCAGCAGCTTGGGCGGTTACTACGAGCAGTACTTC

D gene: NA
V gene: TRBV28
J gene: TRBJ1-1
clone size: NA
CDR3 protein: CASSLAQGEAFF
CDR3 DNA: TGTGCCAGCAGTCTAGCACAGGGTGAAGCTTTCTTT

D gene: TRBD2
V gene: TRBV5-1
J gene: TRBJ2-7
clone size: NA
CDR3 protein: CASRPSGTSYEQYF
CDR3 DNA: TGCGCCAGCAGACCTAGCGGGACCTCCTACGAGCAGTACTTC

D gene: NA
V gene: TRBV5-6
J gene: TRBJ1-4
clone size: NA
CDR3 protein: CASSSIQGSSNEKLFF
CDR3 DNA: TGTGCCAGCAGCTCCATACAGGGATCTTCTAATGAAAAACTGTTTTTT

D gene: NA
V gene: TRBV29-1
J gene: TRBJ2-1
clone size: NA
CDR3 protein: CSVVGAYNEQFF
CDR3 DNA: TGCAGCGTTGTGGGGGCATACAATGAGCAGTTCTTC

D gene: TRBD1
V gene: TRBV5-6
J gene: TRBJ1-6
clone size: NA
CDR3 protein: CASSLARDRGNSPLHF
CDR3 DNA: TGTGCCAGCAGCTTGGCCAGGGACAGGGGTAATTCACCCCTCCACTTT

D gene: TRBD1
V gene: TRBV9
J gene: TRBJ1-6
clone size: once
CDR3 protein: CASSAQGAVSPLHF
CDR3 DNA: TGTGCCAGCAGCGCGCAGGGGGCGGTTTCACCCCTCCACTTT

D gene: NA
V gene: TRBV7-2
J gene: TRBJ2-1
clone size: few
CDR3 protein: CASSLGQGSYNEQFF
CDR3 DNA: TGTGCCAGCAGCTTAGGGCAGGGCTCCTACAATGAGCAGTTCTTC

D gene: TRBD2
V gene: TRBV30
J gene: TRBJ2-1
clone size: NA
CDR3 protein: CAVAGGYYNEQFF
CDR3 DNA: TGTGCCGTAGCGGGAGGTTACTACAATGAGCAGTTCTTC

D gene: NA
V gene: TRBV27
J gene: TRBJ1-1
clone size: NA
CDR3 protein: CATLGASEAFF
CDR3 DNA: TGTGCCACCCTGGGAGCTTCTGAAGCTTTCTTT

D gene: NA
V gene: TRBV5-6
J gene: TRBJ2-7
clone size: once
CDR3 protein: CASSPGSPYEQYF
CDR3 DNA: TGTGCCAGCAGCCCCGGGTCTCCCTACGAGCAGTACTTC

D gene: TRBD1
V gene: TRBV4-3
J gene: TRBJ1-2
clone size: NA
CDR3 protein: CASSQDWTGGNYGYTF
CDR3 DNA: TGCGCCAGCAGCCAGGATTGGACAGGGGGCAACTATGGCTACACCTTC

D gene: NA
V gene: TRBV28
J gene: TRBJ1-2
clone size: NA
CDR3 protein: CASSLMESLGYGYTF
CDR3 DNA: TGTGCCAGCAGCCTTATGGAGTCCCTAGGCTATGGCTACACCTTC

D gene: TRBD1
V gene: TRBV6-5
J gene: TRBJ1-2
clone size: once
CDR3 protein: CASSPQDRVFYGYTF
CDR3 DNA: TGTGCCAGCAGCCCCCAGGACAGGGTCTTCTATGGCTACACCTTC

D gene: NA
V gene: TRBV15
J gene: TRBJ1-4
clone size: NA
CDR3 protein: CATSRAARQINEKLFF
CDR3 DNA: TGTGCCACCAGCAGAGCGGCGAGACAGATTAATGAAAAACTGTTTTTT

D gene: TRBD1
V gene: TRBV5-1
J gene: TRBJ2-1
clone size: NA
CDR3 protein: CASSASGQGTSVEQFF
CDR3 DNA: TGCGCCAGCAGCGCCTCGGGACAGGGAACCTCGGTTGAGCAGTTCTTC